The next 29 T cell receptor beta chains were all read from a single sample in a study of T-cell memory formation after mild COVID-19. TCRdb analysed the 5' RACE reads with MiXCR anew, one entry per CDR3 protein. The data contain 250,000 to 300,000 distinct CDR3 sequences, roughly 8.2% of them singletons. The source material was PBMCs or a T cell subset sorted from them (not recorded which). Receptors were obtained from a man between 18 and 29 years old who had mild COVID-19 (a few samples of this study predate the infection). Cell type and time point are not known.

This chain uses TRBV4-1 with TRBJ2-5, with unresolved D. The CDR3 sequence is 16 residues long. The V end was cut by 6 bases, the J end by 5 bases, with 22 bases between. Germline V gene data show CDR1 as MGHRA and CDR2 as YSYEKL. This chain's CDR3 is CASSGDGFSAPETQYF. The CDR3 DNA sequence: TGCGCCAGCAGTGGAGACGGGTTCTCTGCGCCCGAGACCCAGTACTTC.

The chain combines TRBV4-3 with TRBJ2-1; no clear D. Trimming shortened V by 0 bases and J by 0 bases, and 9 bases separated the two germline ends. Germline assignment: CDR1 LGHNA and CDR2 YSLEER. The CDR3 loop spans 16 amino acids. In nucleotides, the CDR3 is TGCGCCAGCAGCCAAGATACGGGCGACTCCTACAATGAGCAGTTCTTC. This gives the protein CASSQDTGDSYNEQFF.

This chain joins TRBV5-1 and TRBJ2-2, with 7 nucleotides matching TRBD1. Germline CDR1 reads SGHRS; CDR2 reads YFSETQ. The CDR3 consists of 16 residues. Unmatched junction bases numbered 7, after V lost 0 bases and J lost 5 bases. The CDR3 coding sequence is TGCGCCAGCAGCTTGGTTCCAGGGACAGAAACCGGGGAGCTGTTTTTT. Amino acids: CASSLVPGTETGELFF.

This rearrangement joins TRBV10-3 to TRBJ2-1; D remains unclear. CDR1 is ENHRY and CDR2 is SYGVKD in the germline V gene. CDR3 length equals 17 residues. Trimming shortened V by 3 bases and J by 0 bases, and 15 bases separated the two germline ends. The CDR3 sequence is CAISDGPSPHSYNEQFF. The CDR3, as DNA: TGTGCCATCAGTGACGGGCCGTCCCCTCACTCCTACAATGAGCAGTTCTTC.

This clonotype was detected ten times or more. The CDR3 DNA follows: TGTGCCAGCAGTTACTCTGGGACAGGGAAGGTGAACATTCAGTACTTC. It codes for CASSYSGTGKVNIQYF. The rearrangement joins TRBV6-2 or TRBV6-3 to TRBJ2-4, with TRBD1 matching over 9 bases. Germline values: CDR1 MNHEY, CDR2 SVGEGT. There are 16 residues in the CDR3. V trimming: 0 bases; J trimming: 7 bases; junction bases outside the gene matches: 7.

The chain is built from TRBV29-1 and TRBJ2-2; D is unresolved. The CDR3 has 12 residues. The germline V gene has CDR1 SQVTM and CDR2 ANQGSEA. V was pared by 2 bases and J by 9 bases, with 10 bases between. The CDR3 DNA is TGCAGCGTTGAAAGCGACCGCCGGGAGCTGTTTTTT. This codes for CSVESDRRELFF.

In its sample, this clonotype was seen many times. The chain combines TRBV5-6 with TRBJ2-4, with no clear D. The ends were cut back, 1 base at V and 4 bases at J, with 12 bases in the middle. The germline V gene has CDR1 SGHDT and CDR2 YYEEEE. The CDR3 runs to 15 residues. CDR3 region: CASSLTQTIKNIQYF. The CDR3 coding sequence is TGTGCCAGCAGCTTGACACAGACGATAAAAAACATTCAGTACTTC.

This clonotype was found a few times. The chain uses TRBV20-1 and TRBJ2-5; D is perhaps TRBD2 (6 bases). Germline CDR1 and CDR2: DFQATT and SNEGSKA (reference sequence). The V gene lost 7 bases and the J gene lost 4 bases, with 13 bases spanning the gap. This CDR3 spans 12 amino acids. The CDR3 DNA follows: TGCAGTGTATACGGGGGAGGAGAGACCCAGTACTTC. As protein: CSVYGGGETQYF.

The chain couples TRBV12-3 or TRBV12-4 to TRBJ1-1, with D maybe TRBD1 (6 bases). The CDR3 extends over 14 amino acids. Trimming took off 4 bases at V and 4 bases at J, with 13 bases between the two ends. Here the CDR3 reads CASSSRGWGTEAFF. CDR3 in DNA: TGTGCCAGCAGTTCGAGGGGGTGGGGCACTGAAGCTTTCTTT.

The CDR3 reads CASTTIRQGPNQPQHF. The CDR3 region has the DNA TGTGCCAGTACCACCATTAGACAGGGCCCAAATCAGCCCCAGCATTTT. The chain combines TRBV19 with TRBJ1-5; 7 bases align to TRBD1. Trimming removed 7 bases from V and 4 bases from J; junction bases left unmatched: 13. The CDR3 has 16 amino acids. Per the germline V gene, CDR1 is LNHDA and CDR2 is SQIVND (reference sequence).

The chain uses TRBV5-1 and TRBJ2-1; 9 bases map to TRBD2. V shed 2 bases and J 4 bases; nucleotides not matched to a gene: 7. Germline CDR1 reads SGHRS; CDR2 reads YFSETQ. The CDR3 covers 16 residues. As DNA, the CDR3 is TGCGCCAGCAGCTTAGTTAGCGGGGGCAGTTACAATGAGCAGTTCTTC. Translated, it gives CASSLVSGGSYNEQFF.

This clonotype was seen more than once but under ten times. The rearrangement links TRBV7-7 to TRBJ2-5; D is possibly TRBD1 (6 bases). The CDR3 spans 14 residues. Germline V gene data show CDR1 as SSHAT and CDR2 as FNYEAQ (reference sequence). The V end lost 1 base, the J end lost 5 bases, and 11 bases lay between the germline ends. Written as DNA, the CDR3 is TGTGCCAGCAGCTTAGACCAGGGGTCGGAGACCCAGTACTTC. It codes for CASSLDQGSETQYF.

This clonotype was recorded only once. The J gene is TRBJ2-2, the V gene TRBV12-3 or TRBV12-4, with a weak D call TRBD2 (6 bases). V shed 3 bases and J shed 4 bases, with 12 bases lying between them. CDR3 length: 15 residues. The CDR3 loop reads CASSLVGGGTGELFF. CDR3 nucleotides: TGTGCCAGCAGTTTGGTTGGGGGAGGCACCGGGGAGCTGTTTTTT.

This clonotype was seen a few times. The genes are TRBV30 and TRBJ1-1; weak D call: TRBD1 (5 bases). Germline CDR1 reads GTSNPN; CDR2 reads SVGIG (reference sequence). V lost 0 bases and J lost 8, with 13 bases in between. The CDR3 is 13 residues long. The CDR3 reads CAWSVRWDDEAFF. The CDR3 bases are TGTGCCTGGAGTGTACGGTGGGACGACGAAGCTTTCTTT.

V and J are TRBV7-9 and TRBJ2-1; tentatively, D is TRBD2 (5 bases). Trimming shortened V by 2 bases and J by 8 bases, and 10 bases separated the two germline ends. Germline CDR1 SEHNR, CDR2 FQNEAQ (reference sequence). The CDR3 sequence is 13 residues long. The CDR3 bases are TGTGCCAGCAGCTTACCCACTAGGGATGAGCAGTTCTTC. Protein sequence: CASSLPTRDEQFF.

The chain employs TRBV19 and TRBJ1-5, with D tentatively TRBD1 (5 bases). The V gene lost 7 bases and the J gene lost 2 bases, with 12 bases spanning the gap. This CDR3 is built from 14 residues. Per the germline V gene, CDR1 is LNHDA and CDR2 is SQIVND (reference sequence). The CDR3 spells CASNLRGRNQPQHF. The CDR3 coding sequence is TGTGCCAGTAACCTAAGGGGACGCAATCAGCCCCAGCATTTT.

This clonotype has ten or more counts. The chain links TRBV6-5 to TRBJ2-1, with 7 positions matching TRBD1. After removal of 5 bases from V and 1 base from J, the junction contained 2 bases not matched to a gene. Germline CDR1 reads MNHEY; CDR2 reads SVGAGI. The CDR3 is 14 residues long. The CDR3 protein is CASSRTGSYNEQFF. The CDR3 nucleotides read TGTGCCAGCAGTCGGACAGGATCCTACAATGAGCAGTTCTTC.

This clonotype turned up a few times. The chain uses TRBV29-1 and TRBJ2-1; D gene uncertain. Trimming removed 4 bases at V and 6 bases at J, with 10 bases between. The CDR3 is 12 residues long. The germline gives CDR1 SQVTM, CDR2 ANQGSEA. The DNA of the CDR3 is TGCAGCGTTGGACCCCAGGTCAATGAGCAGTTCTTC. This codes for CSVGPQVNEQFF.

This clonotype was counted a few times. The chain carries TRBV10-1 and TRBJ2-1; 9 bases map to TRBD2. J was trimmed by 10 bases and V by 5 bases; bases with no gene match: 18. CDR3 size: 17 residues. Per the germline V gene, CDR1 is WNHNN and CDR2 is SYGVQD (reference sequence). CDR3 nucleotide sequence: TGCGCCAGCAGTCCAGTTGGTATGGGTCTAGCGGGGTCGGAGCAGTTCTTC. Translation: CASSPVGMGLAGSEQFF.

The chain employs TRBV12-3 or TRBV12-4 and TRBJ1-1, with D hard to call. This CDR3 region has 14 residues. Trimming removed 7 bases from V and 3 bases from J, with 15 bases in between. The CDR3 region has the DNA TGTGCCAGCACCCTAAATGCGCGGGACACTGAAGCTTTCTTT. This gives the protein CASTLNARDTEAFF.

This clonotype was picked up a small number of times. This chain uses TRBV2 with TRBJ2-5; D not resolved. This CDR3 has 13 amino acids. Per germline, CDR1 SNHLY and CDR2 FYNNEI. Deletions cut 4 bases from V and 3 bases from J, with 9 bases between. This chain's CDR3 is CASSGVFEETQYF. The CDR3 DNA follows: TGTGCCAGCAGTGGAGTATTTGAAGAGACCCAGTACTTC.

Ten or more counts support this clonotype. The chain links TRBV20-1 to TRBJ2-4; possible D gene TRBD1, 6 bases. The CDR3 is 14 amino acids. Trimming took off 1 base at V and 11 bases at J, with 18 bases between the two ends. The germline V gene has CDR1 DFQATT and CDR2 SNEGSKA (reference sequence). The CDR3 coding sequence is TGCAGTGCTAGAGGCACGGGACATGGGTTTGTTCAGTACTTC. This gives the protein CSARGTGHGFVQYF.

This clonotype turned up a few times. The rearrangement joins TRBV6-6 to TRBJ2-1; the match to TRBD1 covers 8 bases. Germline V lookup: CDR1 MNHNY, CDR2 SVGAGI (reference sequence). The ends lost 7 bases at V and 4 bases at J; junction bases unmatched: 6. The CDR3 runs to 14 residues. CDR3 amino acids: CASKTTGVYNEQFF. The CDR3 nucleotides read TGTGCCAGCAAGACGACAGGGGTTTACAATGAGCAGTTCTTC.

In this sample, this clonotype turned up once. The chain uses TRBV15 and TRBJ1-3; D unresolved. Germline CDR1 LNHNV, CDR2 YYDKDF (reference sequence). V gave up 5 bases and J gave up 1 base, with 9 bases separating them. This CDR3 region has 14 residues. DNA for the CDR3: TGTGCCACCAGCCAAGGGAGGTCTGGAAACACCATATATTTT. This translates into CATSQGRSGNTIYF.

There are many counts of this clonotype. The chain uses TRBV7-2 and TRBJ1-5; D might be TRBD1 (5 bases). Trimming took off 1 base at V and 2 bases at J, with 9 bases between the two ends. The CDR3 extends over 15 amino acids. The germline V gene has CDR1 SGHTA and CDR2 FQGNSA. The CDR3 region has the DNA TGTGCCAGCAGCTTAGTCCAGGGTCGCAATCAGCCCCAGCATTTT. As protein: CASSLVQGRNQPQHF. The full variable domain, with the rest looked up from reference TRBV7-2 and TRBJ1-5, is GAGVSQSPSNKVTEKGKDVELRCDPISGHTALYWYRQSLGQGLEFLIYFQGNSAPDKSGLPSDRFSAERTGGSVSTLTIQRTQQEDSAVYLCASSLVQGRNQPQHFGDGTRLSIL.

This clonotype occurred a few times. This rearrangement joins TRBV4-2 to TRBJ2-5; possible D gene TRBD2, 6 bases. V was pared by 4 bases and J by 3 bases, with 12 bases between. The germline gives CDR1 LGHNA, CDR2 YNFKEQ. This CDR3 has 14 amino acids. The CDR3 loop reads CASSPRLGKETQYF. In DNA form, the CDR3 reads TGTGCCAGCAGCCCCCGACTAGGGAAAGAGACCCAGTACTTC.

CDR3 sequence: CASSQGGEWDYGYTF. In DNA, the CDR3 is TGTGCCAGCAGCCAAGGAGGGGAGTGGGACTATGGCTACACCTTC. This rearrangement joins TRBV4-2 to TRBJ1-2; tentative D call: TRBD1 (5 bases). This CDR3 contains 15 residues. Germline-derived CDR1 and CDR2 are LGHNA and YNFKEQ. Trimming took 1 base from V and 3 from J, leaving 12 bases between them.

This clonotype showed up just a few times. The J gene is TRBJ1-2, the V gene TRBV2; the D is unclear. Germline CDR1 SNHLY, CDR2 FYNNEI. V lost 3 bases and J 6 bases, leaving 17 bases between the germline ends. The CDR3 length is 15 residues. The CDR3 DNA reads TGTGCCAGCAGTGACATAGTGAGCATTTCGGATGGCTACACCTTC. It yields the protein CASSDIVSISDGYTF.

The chain has TRBV2 and TRBJ1-6; no definite D call. Germline V gene sequence: CDR1 SNHLY, CDR2 FYNNEI. This CDR3 is 16 amino acids long. V lost 6 bases and J lost 0, with 12 bases in between. The CDR3 DNA sequence: TGTGCCAGCAGGAAGGATCGAAGCTCCTATAATTCACCCCTCCACTTT. Amino acids: CASRKDRSSYNSPLHF. Combining the CDR3 with reference TRBV2 and TRBJ1-6 gives the whole variable domain EPEVTQTPSHQVTQMGQEVILRCVPISNHLYFYWYRQILGQKVEFLVSFYNNEISEKSEIFDDQFSVERPDGSNFTLKIRSTKLEDSAMYFCASRKDRSSYNSPLHFGNGTRLTVT.